This T cell receptor beta chain was identified during a study of sequential checkpoint blockade in melanoma. The wider study: First-line arms were nivolumab then ipilimumab, or the reverse, randomized 1:1. After both sequences, patients received maintenance nivolumab.

The V gene lost 4 bases and the J gene lost 1 base, with 13 bases spanning the gap. Per the germline V gene, CDR1 is ENHRY and CDR2 is SYGVKD. The CDR3 is made up of 15 amino acids. This clone has a handful of counts. As to treatment: randomized to nivolumab then ipilimumab (arm A) or the reverse (arm B). None of the patients previously received DNA-damaging chemotherapy. PBMC sorting kept live CD3+CD8+ cells without CD19 or CD56. The repertoire was sequenced with immunoSEQ multiplex PCR; TCRdb's copy has only in-frame clones and lacks some. The sample includes about 13,000 clones, roughly four fifths seen only once; the top ten take roughly 29%.

This specimen was CD8+ T cells sorted from blood (inferred from file names), taken from a patient given nivolumab and ipilimumab in sequence. The sequence came from a human donor with melanoma. The chain combines TRBV10-3 with TRBJ1-1, with D unresolved. DNA for the CDR3: TGTGCCATCAGTGGGACGGACGGGAGGAACACTGAAGCTTTCTTT. Its translation: CAISGTDGRNTEAFF.